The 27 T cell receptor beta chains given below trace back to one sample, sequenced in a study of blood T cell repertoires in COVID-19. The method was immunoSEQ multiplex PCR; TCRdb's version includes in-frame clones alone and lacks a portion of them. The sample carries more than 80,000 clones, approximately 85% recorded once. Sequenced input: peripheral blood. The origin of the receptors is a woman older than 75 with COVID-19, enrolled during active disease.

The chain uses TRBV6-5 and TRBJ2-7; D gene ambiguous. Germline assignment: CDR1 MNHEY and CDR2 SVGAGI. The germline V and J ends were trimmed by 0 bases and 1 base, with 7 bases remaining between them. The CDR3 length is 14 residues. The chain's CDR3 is CASSYSRLSYEQYF. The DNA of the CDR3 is TGTGCCAGCAGTTACTCCAGGTTGTCCTACGAGCAGTACTTC.

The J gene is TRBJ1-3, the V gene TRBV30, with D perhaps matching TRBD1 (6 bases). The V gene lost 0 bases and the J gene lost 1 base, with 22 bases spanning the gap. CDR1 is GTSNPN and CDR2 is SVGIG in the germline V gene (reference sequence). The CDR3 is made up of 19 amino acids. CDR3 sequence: CAWSVMVSGGRLSGNTIYF. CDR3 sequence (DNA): TGTGCCTGGAGTGTAATGGTGTCGGGGGGCCGCCTTTCTGGAAACACCATATATTTT. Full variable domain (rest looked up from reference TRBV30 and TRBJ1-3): SQTIHQWPATLVQPVGSPLSLECTVEGTSNPNLYWYRQAAGRGLQLLFYSVGIGQISSEVPQNLSASRPQDRQFILSSKKLLLSDSGFYLCAWSVMVSGGRLSGNTIYFGEGSWLTVV.

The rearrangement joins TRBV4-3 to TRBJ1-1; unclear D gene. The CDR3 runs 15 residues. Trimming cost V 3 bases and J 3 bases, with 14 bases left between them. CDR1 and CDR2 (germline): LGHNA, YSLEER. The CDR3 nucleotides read TGCGCCAGCAGCCAGTTTTTCGGACTGGACACTGAAGCTTTCTTT. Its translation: CASSQFFGLDTEAFF.

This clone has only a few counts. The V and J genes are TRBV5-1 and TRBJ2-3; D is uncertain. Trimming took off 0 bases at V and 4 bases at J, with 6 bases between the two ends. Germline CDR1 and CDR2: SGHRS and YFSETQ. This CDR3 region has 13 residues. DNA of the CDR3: TGCGCCAGCAGCTTGGTGGGCGCAGATACGCAGTATTTT. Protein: CASSLVGADTQYF.

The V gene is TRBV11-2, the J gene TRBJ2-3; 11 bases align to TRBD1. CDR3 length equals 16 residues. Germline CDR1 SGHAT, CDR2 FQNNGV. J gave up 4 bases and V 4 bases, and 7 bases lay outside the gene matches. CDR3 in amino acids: CASSSLRTGGPDTQYF. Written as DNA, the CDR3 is TGTGCCAGCAGCTCCCTGAGGACAGGGGGCCCAGATACGCAGTATTTT.

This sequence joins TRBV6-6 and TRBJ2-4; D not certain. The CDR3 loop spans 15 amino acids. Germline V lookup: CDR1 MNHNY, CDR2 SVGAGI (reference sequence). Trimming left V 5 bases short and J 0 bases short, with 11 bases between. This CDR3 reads CASSDPTLAKNIQYF. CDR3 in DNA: TGTGCCAGCAGTGATCCAACTCTAGCCAAAAACATTCAGTACTTC.

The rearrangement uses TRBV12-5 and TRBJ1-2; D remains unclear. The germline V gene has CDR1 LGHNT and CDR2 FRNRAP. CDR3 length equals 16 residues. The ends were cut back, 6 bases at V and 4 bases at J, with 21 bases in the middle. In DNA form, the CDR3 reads TGTGCTAGTGGATACGGGAATCAAAGGTTCCTCTATGGCTACACCTTC. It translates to CASGYGNQRFLYGYTF.

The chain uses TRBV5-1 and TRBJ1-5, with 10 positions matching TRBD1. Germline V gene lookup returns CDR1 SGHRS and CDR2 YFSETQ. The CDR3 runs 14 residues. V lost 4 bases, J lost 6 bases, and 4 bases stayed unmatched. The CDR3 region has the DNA TGCGCCAGCAGCCCGGGGACAGGGGTTCAGCCCCAGCATTTT. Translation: CASSPGTGVQPQHF.

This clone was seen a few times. The CDR3 is CASSATGTGGYYGYTF. CDR3 coding DNA: TGTGCCAGTAGTGCGACCGGGACAGGGGGCTACTATGGCTACACCTTC. The V gene is TRBV19, the J gene TRBJ1-2; 12 bases align to TRBD1. The CDR3 runs to 16 residues. J was trimmed by 3 bases and V by 5 bases; bases with no gene match: 7. Germline loops: CDR1 LNHDA, CDR2 SQIVND (reference sequence).

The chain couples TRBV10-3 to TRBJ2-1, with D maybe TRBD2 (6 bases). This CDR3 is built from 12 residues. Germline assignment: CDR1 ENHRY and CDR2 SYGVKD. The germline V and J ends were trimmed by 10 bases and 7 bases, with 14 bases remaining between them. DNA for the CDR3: TGTGCCACCGGGGCCGCGGGGAATGAGCAGTTCTTC. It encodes CATGAAGNEQFF.

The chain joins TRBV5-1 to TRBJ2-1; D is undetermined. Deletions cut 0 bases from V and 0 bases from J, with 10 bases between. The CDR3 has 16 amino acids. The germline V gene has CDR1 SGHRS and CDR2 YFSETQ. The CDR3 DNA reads TGCGCCAGCAGCTTGGCCCTAGGTAGCTCCTACAATGAGCAGTTCTTC. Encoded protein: CASSLALGSSYNEQFF.

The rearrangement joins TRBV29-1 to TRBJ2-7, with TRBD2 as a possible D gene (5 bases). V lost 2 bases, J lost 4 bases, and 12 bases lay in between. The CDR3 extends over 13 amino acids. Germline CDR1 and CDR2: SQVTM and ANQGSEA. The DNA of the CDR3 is TGCAGCGTTGAAACGGGGTCTCCATACGAGCAGTACTTC. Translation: CSVETGSPYEQYF.

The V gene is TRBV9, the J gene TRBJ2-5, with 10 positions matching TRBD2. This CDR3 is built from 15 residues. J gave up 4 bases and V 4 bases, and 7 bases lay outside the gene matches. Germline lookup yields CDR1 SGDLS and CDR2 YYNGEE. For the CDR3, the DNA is TGTGCCAGCAGCTTCGAGCGGGGGGGCGCAGAGACCCAGTACTTC. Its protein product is CASSFERGGAETQYF.

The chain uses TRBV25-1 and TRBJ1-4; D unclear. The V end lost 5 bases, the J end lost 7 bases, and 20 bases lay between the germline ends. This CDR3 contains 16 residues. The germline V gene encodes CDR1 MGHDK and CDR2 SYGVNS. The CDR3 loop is CASSRYSGPGVEKLFF. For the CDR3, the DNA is TGTGCCAGCAGTAGGTACAGCGGCCCAGGCGTTGAAAAACTGTTTTTT.

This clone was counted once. The DNA for the CDR3 is TGTGCCAGCAGTTTGTCGCCAGGGGGACACGAGCAGTACTTC. This sequence encodes CASSLSPGGHEQYF. The chain couples TRBV27 to TRBJ2-7; 7 bases fit TRBD1. This CDR3 is built from 14 residues. Per germline, CDR1 MNHEY and CDR2 SMNVEV (reference sequence). Trimming at V came to 3 bases and at J to 5 bases, leaving 7 bases not matched to a gene.

The CDR3 region has the DNA TGTGCCGGAAGACAGGGGGCCAACACCGGGGAGCTGTTTTTT. Amino acid sequence: CAGRQGANTGELFF. V gene TRBV2 combines with J gene TRBJ2-2, with 10 bases that match TRBD1. V dropped 11 bases and J dropped 2; count of bases not matched to a gene: 5. CDR1 and CDR2 (germline): SNHLY, FYNNEI. CDR3 length: 14 amino acids.

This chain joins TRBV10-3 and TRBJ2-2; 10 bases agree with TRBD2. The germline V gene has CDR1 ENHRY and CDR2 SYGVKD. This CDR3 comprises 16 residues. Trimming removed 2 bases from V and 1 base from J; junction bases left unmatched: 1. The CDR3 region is CAISEASGRNTGELFF. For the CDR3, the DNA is TGTGCCATCAGTGAGGCTAGCGGGAGGAACACCGGGGAGCTGTTTTTT.

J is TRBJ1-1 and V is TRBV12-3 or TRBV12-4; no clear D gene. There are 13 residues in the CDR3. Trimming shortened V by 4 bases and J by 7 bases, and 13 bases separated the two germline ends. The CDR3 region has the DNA TGTGCCAGCAGTTCGACGCGGCGGGGTGAAGCTTTCTTT. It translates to CASSSTRRGEAFF.

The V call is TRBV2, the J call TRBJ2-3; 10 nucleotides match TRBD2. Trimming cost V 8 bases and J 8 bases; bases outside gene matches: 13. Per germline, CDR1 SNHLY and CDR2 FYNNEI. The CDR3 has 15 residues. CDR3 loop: CASAPNAAGGGTQYF. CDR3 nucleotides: TGTGCCAGCGCGCCCAACGCAGCGGGAGGGGGTACGCAGTATTTT.

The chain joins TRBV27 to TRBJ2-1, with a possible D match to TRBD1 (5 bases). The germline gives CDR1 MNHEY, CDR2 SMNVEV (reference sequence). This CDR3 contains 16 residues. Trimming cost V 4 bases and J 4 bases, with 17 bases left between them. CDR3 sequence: CASSSRQLIPYNEQFF. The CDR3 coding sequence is TGTGCCAGCAGTTCTAGACAGCTTATCCCTTACAATGAGCAGTTCTTC.

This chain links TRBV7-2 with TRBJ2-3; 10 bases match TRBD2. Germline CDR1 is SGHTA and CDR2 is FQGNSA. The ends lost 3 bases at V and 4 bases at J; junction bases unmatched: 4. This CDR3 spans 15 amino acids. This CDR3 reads CASSFRLAGADTQYF. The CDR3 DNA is TGTGCCAGCAGCTTTCGCCTAGCGGGAGCAGATACGCAGTATTTT.

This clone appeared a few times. The CDR3 nucleotides are TGTGCCAGTAGTCCACCGGAGGGCCCCTACGAGCAGTACTTC. Its translation: CASSPPEGPYEQYF. This chain uses TRBV19 with TRBJ2-7, with a weak D call TRBD2 (6 bases). The CDR3 has 14 amino acids. In germline, CDR1 is LNHDA, CDR2 SQIVND (reference sequence). V lost 5 bases to trimming and J lost 2 bases, with 13 bases between them.

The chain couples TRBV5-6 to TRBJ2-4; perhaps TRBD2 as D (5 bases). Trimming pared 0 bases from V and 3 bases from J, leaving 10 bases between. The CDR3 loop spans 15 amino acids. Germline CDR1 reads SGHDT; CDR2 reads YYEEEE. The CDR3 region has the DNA TGTGCCAGCAGCTTGGGAGGGCCCGGCAAAAACATTCAGTACTTC. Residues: CASSLGGPGKNIQYF.

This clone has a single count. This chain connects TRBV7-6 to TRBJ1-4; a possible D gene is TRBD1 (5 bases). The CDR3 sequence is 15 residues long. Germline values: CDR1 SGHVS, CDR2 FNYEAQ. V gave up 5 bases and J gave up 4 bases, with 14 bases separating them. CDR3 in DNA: TGTGCCAGCAGCGCCTCAGGGTCGAGTAATGAAAAACTGTTTTTT. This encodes CASSASGSSNEKLFF.

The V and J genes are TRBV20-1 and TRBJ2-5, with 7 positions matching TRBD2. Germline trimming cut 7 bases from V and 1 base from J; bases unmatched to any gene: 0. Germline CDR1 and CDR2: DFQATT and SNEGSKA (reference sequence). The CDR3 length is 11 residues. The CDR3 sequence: CSGGGQETQYF. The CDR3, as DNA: TGCAGTGGCGGGGGCCAAGAGACCCAGTACTTC.

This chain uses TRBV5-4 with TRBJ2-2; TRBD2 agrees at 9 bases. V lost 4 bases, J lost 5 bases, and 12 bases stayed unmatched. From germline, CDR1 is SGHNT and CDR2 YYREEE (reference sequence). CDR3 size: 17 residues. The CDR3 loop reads CASSPAYSGSTTGELFF. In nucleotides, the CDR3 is TGTGCCAGCAGCCCAGCCTATAGCGGGAGTACGACCGGGGAGCTGTTTTTT.

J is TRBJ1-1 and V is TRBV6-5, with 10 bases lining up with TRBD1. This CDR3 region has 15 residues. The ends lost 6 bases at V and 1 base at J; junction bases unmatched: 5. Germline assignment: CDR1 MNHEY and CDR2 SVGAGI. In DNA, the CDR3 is TGTGCCAGCAGCCGCTGGACAGGGGGGAACACTGAAGCTTTCTTT. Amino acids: CASSRWTGGNTEAFF.